This is a list of T cell receptor beta chains from one sample in a study of human T cells and chemical hapten exposure. TCRdb called the RACE reads again in MiXCR, with one record for every CDR3 protein. The sample records under 450,000 distinct CDR3 sequences, over 6% being singletons. This material consisted of whole blood, taken in connection with sensitization to the hapten diphenylcyclopropenone (DPC). Every receptor here comes from a woman between 18 and 30 years old with alopecia areata. Some clones in this sample may be carry-over from other donors' samples. The conserved cysteine and the conserved F or W are not part of the CDR3 here.

V	J	CDR3
TRBV6-5	TRBJ2-7	ASSYADISYEQY
TRBV7-2	TRBJ1-5	ASSLAAPSNQPQH
TRBV6-6	TRBJ1-5	ASSYPMGGGKQPQH
TRBV7-2	TRBJ2-7	ASSPDQIYEQY
TRBV6-1	TRBJ1-5	ASSTVSNQPQH
TRBV2	TRBJ1-4	ASSRFAADNEKLF
TRBV7-3	TRBJ2-5	ASSSGTSGETQY
TRBV2	TRBJ2-2	ASIRDRGGGELF
TRBV5-1	TRBJ1-1	ASSPTQGNGAEAF
TRBV28	TRBJ2-7	ATWEGPGQGPYEQY
TRBV20-1	TRBJ1-2	SVPGVGRGLAGYT
TRBV9	TRBJ1-2	ASSPRRHGYT
TRBV7-3	TRBJ2-2	ASRSTSLGELF
TRBV20-1	TRBJ1-3	SAMREGLTGNTIY
TRBV4-2	TRBJ1-4	ASSKGDRVNEKLF
TRBV5-1	TRBJ2-3	ASSSSGGDDTQY
TRBV5-1	TRBJ2-3	ASSLMGTSGTDTQY